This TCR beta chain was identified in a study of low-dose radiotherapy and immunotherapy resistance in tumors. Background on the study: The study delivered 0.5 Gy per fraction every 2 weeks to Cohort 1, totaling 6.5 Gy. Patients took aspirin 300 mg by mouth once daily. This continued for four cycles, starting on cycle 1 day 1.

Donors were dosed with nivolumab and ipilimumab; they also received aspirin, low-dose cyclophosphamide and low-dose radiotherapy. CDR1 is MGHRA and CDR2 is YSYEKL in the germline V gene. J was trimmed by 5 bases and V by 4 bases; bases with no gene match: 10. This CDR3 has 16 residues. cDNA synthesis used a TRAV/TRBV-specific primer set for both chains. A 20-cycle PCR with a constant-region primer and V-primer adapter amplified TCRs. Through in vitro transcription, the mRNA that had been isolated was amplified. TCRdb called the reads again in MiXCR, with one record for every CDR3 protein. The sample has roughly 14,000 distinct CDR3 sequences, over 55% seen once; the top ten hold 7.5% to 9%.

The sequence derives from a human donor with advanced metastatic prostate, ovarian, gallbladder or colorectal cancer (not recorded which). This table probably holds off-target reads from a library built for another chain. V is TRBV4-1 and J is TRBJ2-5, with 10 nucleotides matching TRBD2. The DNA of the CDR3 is TGCGCCAGCAGCCCGGGAAGCGGGGGGGCATGGGAGACCCAGTACTTC. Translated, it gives CASSPGSGGAWETQYF.